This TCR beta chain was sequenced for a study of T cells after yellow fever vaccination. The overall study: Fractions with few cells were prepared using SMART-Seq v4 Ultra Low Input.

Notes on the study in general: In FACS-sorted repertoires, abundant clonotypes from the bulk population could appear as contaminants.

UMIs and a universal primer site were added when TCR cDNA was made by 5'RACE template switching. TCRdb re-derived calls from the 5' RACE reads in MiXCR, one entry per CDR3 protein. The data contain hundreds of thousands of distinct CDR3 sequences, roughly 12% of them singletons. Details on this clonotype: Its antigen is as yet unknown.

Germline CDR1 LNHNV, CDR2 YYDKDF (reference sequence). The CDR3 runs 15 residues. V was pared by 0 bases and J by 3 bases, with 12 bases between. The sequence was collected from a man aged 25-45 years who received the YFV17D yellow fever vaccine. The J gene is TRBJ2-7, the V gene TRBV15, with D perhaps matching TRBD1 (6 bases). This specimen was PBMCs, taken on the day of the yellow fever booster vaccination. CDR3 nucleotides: TGTGCCACCAGCAGAGATCTGGCAGGGGTCTACGAGCAGTACTTC. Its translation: CATSRDLAGVYEQYF.